The 4 T cell receptor beta chains listed next were all sequenced from one sample in a study of CD8 T cells in ankylosing spondylitis. A single record per CDR3 protein comes from TCRdb applying MiXCR to the 5' RACE reads. The data show about 130,000 distinct CDR3 sequences, around 10% seen once. The sample consisted of blood, either unsorted or a sorted T cell fraction (not recorded which). Receptors originate from a female donor with ankylosing spondylitis or in good health (not recorded which).

This clonotype was observed at least ten times. The chain carries TRBV20-1 and TRBJ2-3; no clear D. In germline, CDR1 is DFQATT, CDR2 SNEGSKA (reference sequence). Trimming cost V 4 bases and J 5 bases, with 7 bases left between them. The CDR3 covers 11 residues. CDR3 region: CSATNGDTQYF. The CDR3 nucleotides read TGCAGTGCTACAAATGGAGATACGCAGTATTTT.

This clonotype was detected many times. The chain couples TRBV3-1 to TRBJ1-2; D is perhaps TRBD1 (5 bases). V dropped 2 bases and J dropped 8 bases, with 9 bases sitting between them. There are 12 residues in the CDR3. Germline values: CDR1 LGHDT, CDR2 YNNKEL (reference sequence). The CDR3 loop is CASSQMDKGYTF. The CDR3 nucleotides are TGTGCCAGCAGCCAAATGGACAAAGGCTACACCTTC.

A few counts support this clonotype. The CDR3 bases are TGTGCCAGCAGCTCGGGACATAGCACAGATACGCAGTATTTT. It codes for CASSSGHSTDTQYF. The genes are TRBV5-5 and TRBJ2-3; tentatively, D is TRBD1 (6 bases). Trimming shortened V by 3 bases and J by 0 bases, and 8 bases separated the two germline ends. The CDR3 extends over 14 amino acids. The germline CDR1 and CDR2 sequences are SGHKS and YYEKEE (reference sequence).

In its sample, this clonotype was seen many times. The CDR3 region has the DNA TGTGCCAGCAGCTCGACACGGGACACTCAGCCCCAGCATTTT. It specifies CASSSTRDTQPQHF. The chain carries TRBV7-2 and TRBJ1-5; a possible D gene is TRBD1 (6 bases). Trimming stripped 4 bases from V and 6 bases from J, with 13 bases between. This CDR3 comprises 14 residues. Germline V gene data show CDR1 as SGHTA and CDR2 as FQGNSA. Using reference TRBV7-2 and TRBJ1-5 for the parts outside the CDR3, the full variable domain is GAGVSQSPSNKVTEKGKDVELRCDPISGHTALYWYRQSLGQGLEFLIYFQGNSAPDKSGLPSDRFSAERTGGSVSTLTIQRTQQEDSAVYLCASSSTRDTQPQHFGDGTRLSIL.